The T cell receptor beta chain under discussion was sequenced for a study of cytomegalovirus exposure and HLA in healthy donors. Study-level information: Of the donors genotyped, approximately 400 in all, over 80% fell in the Caucasian-associated ancestry cluster.

PCR involved 60 Vbeta and 13 Jbeta primers. Profiled with immunoSEQ multiplex PCR; TCRdb holds only in-frame clones, not every one. Among about 80,000 clones listed, roughly 75% were seen once. The CDR3 consists of 20 residues. Remarks on this clone: The antigen remains undetermined.

Study results and caveats: It emerged from a later analysis that several of the most significant clusters appeared to be linked to common viral pathogens. After further analysis at a later stage, roughly 16,000 TCR beta sequences were associated with HLA alleles at 0.05 false discovery rate.

This TCR derives from a woman aged 40 to 55 in good health and CMV-seronegative. Input material: PBMCs. The chain joins TRBV21-1 to TRBJ2-3; TRBD1 is the table's D call, not checked against the DNA. TRBV21-1 is an annotated pseudogene. CDR3 residues: CASSKANKGQGNFVSDTQYF. DNA for the CDR3: TGTGCCAGCAGCAAAGCGAATAAGGGACAGGGGAATTTCGTCTCAGATACGCAGTATTTT.